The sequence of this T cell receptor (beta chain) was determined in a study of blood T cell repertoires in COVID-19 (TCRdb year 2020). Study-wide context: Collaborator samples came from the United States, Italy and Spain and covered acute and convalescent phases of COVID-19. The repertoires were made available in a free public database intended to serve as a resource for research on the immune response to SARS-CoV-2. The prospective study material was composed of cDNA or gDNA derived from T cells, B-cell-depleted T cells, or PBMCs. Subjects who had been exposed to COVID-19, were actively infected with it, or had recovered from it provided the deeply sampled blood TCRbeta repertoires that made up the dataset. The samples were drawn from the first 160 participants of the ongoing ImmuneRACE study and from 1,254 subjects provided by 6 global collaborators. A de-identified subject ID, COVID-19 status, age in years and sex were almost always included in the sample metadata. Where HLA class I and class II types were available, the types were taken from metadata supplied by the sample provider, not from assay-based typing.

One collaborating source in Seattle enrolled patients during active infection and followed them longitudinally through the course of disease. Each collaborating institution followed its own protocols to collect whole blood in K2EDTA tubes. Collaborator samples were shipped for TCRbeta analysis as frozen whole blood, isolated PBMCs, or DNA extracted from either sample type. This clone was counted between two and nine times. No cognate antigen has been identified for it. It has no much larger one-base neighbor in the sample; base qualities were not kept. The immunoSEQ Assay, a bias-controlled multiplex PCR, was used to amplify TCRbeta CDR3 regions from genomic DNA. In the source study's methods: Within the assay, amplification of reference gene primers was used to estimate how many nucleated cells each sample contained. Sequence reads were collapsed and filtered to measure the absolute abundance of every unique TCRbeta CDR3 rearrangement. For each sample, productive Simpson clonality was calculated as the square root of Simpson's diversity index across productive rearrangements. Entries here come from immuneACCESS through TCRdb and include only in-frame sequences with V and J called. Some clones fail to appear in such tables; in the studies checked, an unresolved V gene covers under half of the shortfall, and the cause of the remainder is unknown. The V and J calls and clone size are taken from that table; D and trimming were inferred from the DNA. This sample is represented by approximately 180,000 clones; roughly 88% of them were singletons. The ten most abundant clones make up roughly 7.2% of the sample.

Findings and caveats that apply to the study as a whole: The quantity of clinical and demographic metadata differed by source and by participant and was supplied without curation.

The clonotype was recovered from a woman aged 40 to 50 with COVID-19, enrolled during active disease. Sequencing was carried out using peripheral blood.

CDR3 reads: CASSEQGAYNQPQHF. The sequence in DNA is TGTGCCAGCAGCGAACAGGGGGCATACAATCAGCCCCAGCATTTT. The receptor chain draws on TRBV7-8 and TRBJ1-5, and 9 bases in between align with TRBD1. Compared with germline, V lacks 5 bases and J lacks 3 bases; bases without a gene match: 5. The CDR3 covers 15 residues, taking in both the cysteine and the phenylalanine. The kept DNA is CDR3 alone, 45 bases in frame from the first base. From a lookup of the germline V gene, CDR1 and CDR2 are SGHVS and FQNEAQ.